What follows is one T cell receptor (beta chain) and its context. Its specificity is not known. Assay: immunoSEQ multiplex PCR; the TCRdb copy retains only in-frame clones and omits some. This table holds tens of thousands of clones, over 65% found once. Germline V gives CDR1 KGHSH, CDR2 LQKENI. The length of the CDR3 is 17 residues. Germline trimming cut 5 bases from V and 0 bases from J; bases unmatched to any gene: 7. The record originates from a study of vaccination effects on CD4 cells after COVID-19. Prior to sequencing, the ViraFEST assay stimulated PBMC with viral peptide pools, which expanded the antigen-specific CD4+ T cells. Culture proceeded for under twelve days, and CD4+ T cells were then isolated. The vaccine recipients had no prior SARS-CoV-2 infection, with negative nucleocapsid antibodies.

The sequenced sample was CD4+ T cells from PBMCs cultured with HCoV-OC43 spike peptides, obtained before COVID-19 vaccination. Subset specified: HCoV-OC43 spike overlapping peptide pool stimulation. This clonotype was obtained from a human donor who received a COVID-19 vaccine. The chain is built from TRBV18 and TRBJ1-6; 7 bases agree with TRBD1. In nucleotides, the CDR3 is TGTGCCAGCTCAAGGGACAGCCGGAGCTCCTATAATTCACCCCTCCACTTT. It translates to CASSRDSRSSYNSPLHF.